These 32 T cell receptor beta chains came from one sample sequenced in a study of human T cells and chemical hapten exposure. From the RACE reads, TCRdb called clonotypes with MiXCR, one entry per CDR3 protein. In the table there are about 380,000 distinct CDR3 sequences, 4% to 6% of which are singletons. Noted time point: pre-sensitization, week 0. Described treatment: therapeutic diphenylcyclopropenone sensitization with weekly scalp DPC. The sample here was whole blood, taken in connection with sensitization to the hapten diphenylcyclopropenone (DPC). The receptors stem from a woman aged 45-59 years with alopecia areata. Some clones in this sample may be carry-over from other donors' samples.

This clonotype was seen a few times. This sequence joins TRBV6-5 and TRBJ2-5, with D maybe TRBD1 (5 bases). The CDR3 consists of 15 residues. Germline CDR1 reads MNHEY; CDR2 reads SVGAGI. V lost 6 bases and J lost 5, with 19 bases in between. In nucleotides, the CDR3 is TGTGCCAGCAGCCGATGGGGCGCACCCGCGGAGACCCAGTACTTC. This encodes CASSRWGAPAETQYF.

The table lists this clonotype with many counts. The chain couples TRBV3-1 to TRBJ2-1; D perhaps matches TRBD2 (5 bases). From germline, CDR1 is LGHDT and CDR2 YNNKEL (reference sequence). This CDR3 is 12 amino acids long. Deletions cut 1 base from V and 9 bases from J, with 7 bases between. CDR3 residues: CASSQVEGEQFF. The CDR3 nucleotides read TGTGCCAGCAGCCAAGTAGAGGGTGAGCAGTTCTTC.

The chain joins TRBV7-9 to TRBJ2-7; 7 bases match TRBD1. Germline loops: CDR1 SEHNR, CDR2 FQNEAQ (reference sequence). The junction had 9 bases not matched to a gene; V was cut back by 4 bases and J by 0 bases. The CDR3 covers 16 residues. The DNA of the CDR3 is TGTGCCAGCAGCTCATCGACAGGGTTGAACTCCTACGAGCAGTACTTC. Translating gives CASSSSTGLNSYEQYF.

This clonotype came up many times. This chain joins TRBV7-2 and TRBJ1-3; 7 nucleotides match TRBD1. CDR3 length: 15 amino acids. CDR1 and CDR2 from the germline V gene are SGHTA and FQGNSA. J lost 2 bases, V lost 3 bases, and 4 bases had no gene match. The DNA of the CDR3 is TGTGCCAGCAGCTTCACGGGGACAGCTGGAAACACCATATATTTT. Encoded protein: CASSFTGTAGNTIYF.

Of note for this clonotype: As the CDR3 is not closed by the conserved phenylalanine or tryptophan, this likely results from a read error. The rearrangement joins TRBV2 to TRBJ2-6; 7 bases map to TRBD1. Per the germline V gene, CDR1 is SNHLY and CDR2 is FYNNEI. The CDR3 spans 15 residues. The V gene end was trimmed by 6 bases and the J gene end by 2 bases; junction bases not matched to a gene: 4. This CDR3 reads CASRIDRAGANVLTS. DNA of the CDR3: TGTGCCAGCAGGATCGACAGGGCTGGGGCCAACGTCCTGACTTCC.

This clonotype occurred a few times. V and J are TRBV6-6 and TRBJ1-6; D not certain. Looked up from germline, CDR1 is MNHNY and CDR2 is SVGAGI (reference sequence). The CDR3 is 15 residues long. The V and J ends lost 7 bases and 6 bases respectively, with 16 bases between them. The CDR3 nucleotides are TGTGCCAGCACCCACGCGGGGAACCGTAATTCACCCCTCCACTTT. Its protein product is CASTHAGNRNSPLHF.

The chain links TRBV14 to TRBJ1-2; no reliable D call. This CDR3 spans 15 amino acids. Per germline, CDR1 SGHDN and CDR2 FVKESK. V was pared by 5 bases and J by 0 bases, with 13 bases between. The CDR3 bases are TGTGCCAGCAGCGCTACCTTCGAAGCTAACTATGGCTACACCTTC. This gives the protein CASSATFEANYGYTF.

This clonotype showed up many times. The chain combines TRBV5-1 with TRBJ1-2, with 8 nucleotides matching TRBD1. CDR3 length: 15 residues. The ends lost 4 bases at V and 2 bases at J; junction bases unmatched: 7. In germline, CDR1 is SGHRS, CDR2 YFSETQ. CDR3 sequence: CASSPGTGLNYGYTF. The CDR3, as DNA: TGCGCCAGCAGCCCCGGGACAGGACTAAACTATGGCTACACCTTC.

V and J are TRBV29-1 and TRBJ2-7, with D possibly matching TRBD2 (7 bases). Germline V gene lookup returns CDR1 SQVTM and CDR2 ANQGSEA. The CDR3 totals 12 residues. The germline V and J ends were trimmed by 7 bases and 6 bases, with 16 bases remaining between them. Here the CDR3 DNA reads TGCAGCGCCCCGACAGGACTAGGCGAGCAGTACTTC. The encoded protein is CSAPTGLGEQYF.

The chain employs TRBV5-1 and TRBJ2-5, with D maybe TRBD1 (6 bases). The germline gives CDR1 SGHRS, CDR2 YFSETQ. Trimming took off 3 bases at V and 1 base at J, with 10 bases between the two ends. The CDR3 has 14 residues. CDR3 sequence reads: CASSSRTAQETQYF. DNA for the CDR3: TGCGCCAGCAGCTCCCGGACAGCCCAAGAGACCCAGTACTTC.

CDR3 sequence reads: CASSGGQGGGYGYTF. The CDR3 nucleotides are TGCGCCAGCAGTGGTGGCCAAGGGGGCGGGTATGGCTACACCTTC. The V call is TRBV10-2, the J call TRBJ1-2; 7 bases map to TRBD1. Germline V gives CDR1 WSHSY, CDR2 SAAADI. The CDR3 has 15 residues. V was pared by 4 bases and J by 5 bases, with 10 bases of the junction left unmatched.

This clonotype was seen at least ten times. The J gene is TRBJ2-6, the V gene TRBV24-1, with 11 bases lining up with TRBD1. The CDR3 totals 16 residues. CDR1 is KGHDR, CDR2 SFDVKD, per germline. V shed 9 bases, J shed 0 bases, and the junction held 3 bases outside the gene matches. CDR3 residues: CATEGQGDSGANVLTF. CDR3 nucleotides: TGTGCCACCGAGGGACAGGGGGACTCTGGGGCCAACGTCCTGACTTTC.

A few counts support this clonotype. The chain employs TRBV7-8 and TRBJ2-3, with D hard to call. Trimming removed 2 bases from V and 5 bases from J, with 8 bases in between. Germline-derived CDR1 and CDR2 are SGHVS and FQNEAQ. CDR3 length: 13 amino acids. The CDR3 DNA is TGTGCCAGCAGCTTACTAGACGGAGATACGCAGTATTTT. Residues: CASSLLDGDTQYF.

The sample holds many counts of this clonotype. This chain links TRBV14 with TRBJ2-7; the D gene is possibly TRBD1 (6 bases). With 3 bases removed from V and 3 bases from J, the gap between germline ends came to 12 bases. Germline CDR1 is SGHDN and CDR2 is FVKESK. The CDR3 contains 14 residues. CDR3 DNA: TGTGCCAGCAGCCAGCGCAGGGGCGGCTACGAGCAGTACTTC. This translates into CASSQRRGGYEQYF.

This clonotype was counted a few times. This sequence joins TRBV27 and TRBJ2-3, with 7 bases aligning to TRBD2. Germline trimming cut 5 bases from V and 2 bases from J; bases unmatched to any gene: 10. CDR3 size: 16 residues. Germline V gives CDR1 MNHEY, CDR2 SMNVEV (reference sequence). CDR3 residues: CASSTRPSGITDTQYF. The CDR3 DNA is TGTGCCAGCAGTACTCGCCCGAGCGGGATCACAGATACGCAGTATTTT.

The table lists this clonotype with many counts. The chain employs TRBV6-6 and TRBJ2-7; possible D gene TRBD2, 5 bases. Looked up from germline, CDR1 is MNHNY and CDR2 is SVGAGI (reference sequence). This CDR3 has 15 amino acids. V was pared by 5 bases and J by 6 bases, with 20 bases between. CDR3 protein: CASSTPPYEGPEQYF. Written as DNA, the CDR3 is TGTGCCAGCAGTACCCCACCATACGAGGGTCCCGAGCAGTACTTC.

This clonotype was counted ten times or more. The gene calls are TRBV5-6 and TRBJ1-5; 7 bases map to TRBD1. The CDR3 is made up of 17 amino acids. V lost 3 bases, J lost 6 bases, and 15 bases stayed unmatched. Germline loops: CDR1 SGHDT, CDR2 YYEEEE. Here the CDR3 reads CASSSRDSGFVSQPQHF. CDR3 bases: TGTGCCAGCAGCTCCCGGGACAGTGGATTTGTTTCTCAGCCCCAGCATTTT.

The chain uses TRBV10-3 and TRBJ2-3; 15 nucleotides agree with TRBD2. CDR1 is ENHRY, CDR2 SYGVKD, per germline. The CDR3 consists of 18 residues. Trimming cost V 5 bases and J 0 bases; bases outside gene matches: 6. The CDR3 sequence: CAISSPGLAGGSTDTQYF. DNA for the CDR3: TGTGCCATCAGTTCACCGGGACTAGCGGGGGGAAGCACAGATACGCAGTATTTT.

This clonotype was seen repeatedly, ten times or more. The J gene is TRBJ1-2, the V gene TRBV20-1; no reliable D call. V lost 2 bases to trimming and J lost 6 bases, with 7 bases between them. This CDR3 is 11 amino acids long. Germline assignment: CDR1 DFQATT and CDR2 SNEGSKA (reference sequence). CDR3 coding DNA: TGCAGTGCTAGATGGCAGGATGGCTACACCTTC. Its protein product is CSARWQDGYTF.

The sample holds a few counts of this clonotype. The rearrangement links TRBV20-1 to TRBJ1-2, with TRBD1 identical over 10 bases. Germline V CDR1 and CDR2: DFQATT, SNEGSKA (reference sequence). This CDR3 spans 14 amino acids. The V and J ends lost 6 bases and 3 bases, in that order; junction bases with no gene match: 7. This chain's CDR3 is CSADAGTGDYGYTF. The CDR3 bases are TGCAGTGCGGACGCCGGGACAGGGGACTATGGCTACACCTTC.

This clonotype was seen a few times. The chain links TRBV5-8 to TRBJ1-5, with 9 bases matching TRBD1. Losses at the gene ends were 4 bases for V and 4 bases for J; bases not matched to a gene: 9. The germline CDR1 and CDR2 sequences are SGHTS and YDEGEE. The CDR3 length is 16 residues. The CDR3 nucleotides are TGTGCCAGCAGCGCTGGGACAGGGCTAAGAAATCAGCCCCAGCATTTT. As protein: CASSAGTGLRNQPQHF.

The V and J genes are TRBV29-1 and TRBJ1-5; maybe TRBD1 (5 bases). Germline V CDR1 and CDR2: SQVTM, ANQGSEA. V was clipped by 7 bases and J by 7 bases, with 14 bases between them. CDR3 size: 12 residues. For the CDR3, the DNA is TGCAGCGCCCTGTGGGGGGTGCAGCCCCAGCATTTT. Translating gives CSALWGVQPQHF.

The rearrangement joins TRBV28 to TRBJ2-1; 9 bases fit TRBD2. CDR3 length: 13 residues. V dropped 4 bases and J dropped 9; count of bases not matched to a gene: 4. CDR1 and CDR2 from the germline V gene are MDHEN and SYDVKM. This chain's CDR3 is CASSSLLAGEQFF. CDR3 bases: TGTGCCAGCAGTTCCTTACTAGCGGGTGAGCAGTTCTTC.

This clonotype has a handful of counts. The chain employs TRBV9 and TRBJ1-1; D perhaps matches TRBD1 (5 bases). V was clipped by 0 bases and J by 3 bases, with 9 bases between them. Germline CDR1 SGDLS, CDR2 YYNGEE. This CDR3 region has 14 residues. CDR3 residues: CASSVAGEHTEAFF. The CDR3, as DNA: TGTGCCAGCAGCGTAGCGGGGGAGCACACTGAAGCTTTCTTT. Full variable domain (rest looked up from reference TRBV9 and TRBJ1-1): DSGVTQTPKHLITATGQRVTLRCSPRSGDLSVYWYQQSLDQGLQFLIQYYNGEERAKGNILERFSAQQFPDLHSELNLSSLELGDSALYFCASSVAGEHTEAFFGQGTRLTVV.

This clonotype was seen ten or more times. The J gene is TRBJ2-3, the V gene TRBV4-1; either TRBD1 or TRBD2 may fit D (5 bases each). The CDR3 has 12 amino acids. Germline loops: CDR1 MGHRA, CDR2 YSYEKL. The V end lost 5 bases, the J end lost 6 bases, and 9 bases lay between the germline ends. In DNA, the CDR3 is TGCGCCAGCAGCGCCTGGGGGGATACGCAGTATTTT. As protein: CASSAWGDTQYF.

This clonotype was observed many times. This chain joins TRBV27 and TRBJ1-4; D uncertain. The V gene's germline CDR1 is MNHEY and CDR2 SMNVEV (reference sequence). The CDR3 covers 16 residues. V shed 4 bases and J shed 3 bases, with 15 bases lying between them. CDR3 nucleotide sequence: TGTGCCAGCAGTTCGGACCGGGGAGTAGCTAATGAAAAACTGTTTTTT. Its protein product is CASSSDRGVANEKLFF.

The CDR3 here is CASSPGQGVIDGYTF. The CDR3 coding sequence is TGTGCCAGCAGCCCGGGACAGGGAGTTATAGATGGCTACACCTTC. The V call is TRBV7-8, the J call TRBJ1-2, with 9 positions matching TRBD1. The V gene's germline CDR1 is SGHVS and CDR2 FQNEAQ. V was clipped by 5 bases and J by 6 bases; unmatched bases: 10. The length of the CDR3 is 15 residues.

In its sample, this clonotype was seen many times. V is TRBV10-3 and J is TRBJ1-5; D unclear. Trimming stripped 1 base from V and 4 bases from J, with 5 bases between. The CDR3 has 13 residues. Germline V gene data show CDR1 as ENHRY and CDR2 as SYGVKD. The CDR3 sequence is CAISELLNQPQHF. The CDR3 DNA reads TGTGCCATCAGTGAGTTATTGAATCAGCCCCAGCATTTT.

This clonotype was observed many times. This rearrangement joins TRBV5-5 to TRBJ1-1, with TRBD1 matching over 7 bases. CDR1 is SGHKS and CDR2 is YYEKEE in the germline V gene (reference sequence). The trim removed 5 bases at V and 5 bases at J, leaving 12 bases unmatched. The CDR3 has 15 amino acids. This CDR3 is CASRKNDRERTEAFF. In DNA form, the CDR3 reads TGTGCCAGCAGAAAAAACGACAGGGAGAGGACTGAAGCTTTCTTT.

This clonotype showed up many times. The chain has TRBV5-1 and TRBJ2-3; the D is unclear. The V and J ends lost 1 base and 0 bases respectively, with 15 bases between them. The CDR3 loop spans 17 amino acids. Germline V gene lookup returns CDR1 SGHRS and CDR2 YFSETQ. CDR3 sequence reads: CASSLWPIGGSTDTQYF. The CDR3 nucleotides read TGCGCCAGCAGCTTGTGGCCGATTGGCGGTAGCACAGATACGCAGTATTTT.

This chain links TRBV30 with TRBJ1-1; D is uncertain. Germline CDR1 reads GTSNPN; CDR2 reads SVGIG (reference sequence). CDR3 length: 14 residues. V was clipped by 0 bases and J by 2 bases, with 10 bases between them. The chain's CDR3 is CAWSVGLLNTEAFF. The CDR3 nucleotides read TGTGCCTGGAGTGTAGGGCTCCTAAACACTGAAGCTTTCTTT.

This clonotype is labeled medium-sized. The chain combines TRBV29-1 with TRBJ2-5; TRBD1 matches at 7 bases. The V gene end was trimmed by 2 bases and the J gene end by 4 bases; junction bases not matched to a gene: 1. Germline assignment: CDR1 SQVTM and CDR2 ANQGSEA. The CDR3 spans 12 residues. The CDR3 DNA reads TGCAGCGTTGAAAACAGGGGAGAGACCCAGTACTTC. Protein sequence: CSVENRGETQYF.